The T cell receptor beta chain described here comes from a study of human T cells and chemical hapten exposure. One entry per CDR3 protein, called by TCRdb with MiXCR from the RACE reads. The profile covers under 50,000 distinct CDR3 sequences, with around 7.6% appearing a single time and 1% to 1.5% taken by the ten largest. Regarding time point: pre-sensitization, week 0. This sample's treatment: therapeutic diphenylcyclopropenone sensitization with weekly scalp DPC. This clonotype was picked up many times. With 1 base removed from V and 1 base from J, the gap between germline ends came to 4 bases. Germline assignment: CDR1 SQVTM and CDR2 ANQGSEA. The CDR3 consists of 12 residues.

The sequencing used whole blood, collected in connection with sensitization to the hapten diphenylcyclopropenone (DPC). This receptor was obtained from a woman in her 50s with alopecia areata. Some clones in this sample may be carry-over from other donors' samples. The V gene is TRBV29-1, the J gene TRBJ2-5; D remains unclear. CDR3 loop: CSVEGVQETQYF. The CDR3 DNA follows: TGCAGCGTTGAAGGGGTCCAAGAGACCCAGTACTTC.